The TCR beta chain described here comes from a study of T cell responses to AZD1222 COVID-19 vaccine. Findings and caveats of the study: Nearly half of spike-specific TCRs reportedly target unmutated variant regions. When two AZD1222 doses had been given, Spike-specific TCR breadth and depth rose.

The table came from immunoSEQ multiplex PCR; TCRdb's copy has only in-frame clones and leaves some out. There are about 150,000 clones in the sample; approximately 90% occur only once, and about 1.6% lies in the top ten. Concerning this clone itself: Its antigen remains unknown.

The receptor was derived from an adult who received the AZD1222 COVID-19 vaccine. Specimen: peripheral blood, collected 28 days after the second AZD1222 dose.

As DNA, the CDR3 is TGTGCCAGCAGCTTAGAGACTTACAGCGGAGATTATGGCTACACCTTC. This gives the protein CASSLETYSGDYGYTF. The J gene is TRBJ1-2, the V gene TRBV13; D is undetermined. The length of the CDR3 is 16 residues. With 1 base removed from V and 5 bases from J, the gap between germline ends came to 17 bases. Germline V gene lookup returns CDR1 PRHDT and CDR2 FYEKMQ (reference sequence).